This T cell receptor beta chain was profiled in a study of Graves' ophthalmopathy and Graves' hyperthyroidism. Concerning this clonotype itself: An end of the junction differs from the germline gene, which may be a read error.

Amplification from RNA transcripts yielded the TCR beta CDR3 regions. First-round RT-PCR used HTBI primers; second-round multiplex PCR followed. TCRdb ran MiXCR on the multiplex PCR reads and lists one entry per CDR3 protein. The sample yields about 240,000 distinct CDR3 sequences, around 45% seen once. The CDR3 loop spans 16 amino acids. Germline assignment: CDR1 ENHRY and CDR2 SYGVKD. None of the included patients had other autoimmune diseases, uncontrolled infections, pregnancy or lactation, as these led to exclusion. This sequence was found in an adult man with Graves' ophthalmopathy. Specimen: peripheral blood. The gene calls are TRBV10-3 and TRBJ1-6, with 9 bases identical to TRBD1. CDR3 DNA: TGTGCCAGCAGTTATCGACAGGGGGTTTCAAATTCACCCCTCCACTTT. Translation gives CASSYRQGVSNSPLHF.